This passage covers 27 T cell receptor beta chains from one sample sequenced in a study of T cells in Graves' hyperthyroidism and ophthalmopathy. RNA transcripts yielded amplified TCR beta CDR3 regions. The TCR CDR3 was amplified in a first-round RT-PCR using the HTBI primer set. TCRdb re-derived calls from the multiplex PCR reads in MiXCR, one entry per CDR3 protein. Of approximately 360,000 distinct CDR3 sequences listed, about 25% are singletons. Sequenced material: blood. Receptor source: a man aged 50-59 years with Graves' hyperthyroidism.

The rearrangement links TRBV27 to TRBJ1-1; D might be TRBD1 (5 bases). Trimming pared 3 bases from V and 4 bases from J, leaving 9 bases between. Germline V gene data show CDR1 as MNHEY and CDR2 as SMNVEV (reference sequence). This CDR3 comprises 13 residues. CDR3 residues: CASSLGPTTEAFF. The CDR3 DNA follows: TGTGCCAGCAGTTTGGGGCCCACCACTGAAGCTTTCTTT.

This clonotype was detected a few times. The gene calls are TRBV30 and TRBJ1-1; D gene ambiguous. V was trimmed by 8 bases and J by 10 bases, leaving 20 bases between them. Germline V gives CDR1 GTSNPN, CDR2 SVGIG (reference sequence). This CDR3 contains 12 residues. CDR3 DNA: TGTGCCGGGGAGGACTTAGGTTTAGGAGCTTTCTTT. Amino acids: CAGEDLGLGAFF.

This clonotype was seen many times. The chain combines TRBV11-2 with TRBJ2-1, with D possibly matching TRBD2 (6 bases). This CDR3 has 13 residues. In germline, CDR1 is SGHAT, CDR2 FQNNGV. V lost 7 bases and J lost 10, with 17 bases in between. CDR3 bases: TGTGCCAGCAAAATCCTTGGAGGGGACGAGCAGTTCTTC. Translated, it gives CASKILGGDEQFF.

This clonotype was recorded many times. The chain recombines TRBV6-1 with TRBJ1-1, with unresolved D. The V end lost 6 bases, the J end lost 1 base, and 6 bases lay between the germline ends. Germline CDR1 reads MNHNS; CDR2 reads SASEGT. The CDR3 spans 12 residues. The CDR3: CASSPGNTEAFF. Written as DNA, the CDR3 is TGTGCCAGCAGCCCGGGGAACACTGAAGCTTTCTTT.

CDR3 loop: CASSSSGRQGTQYF. In DNA, the CDR3 is TGTGCCAGCAGCTCTAGCGGAAGGCAGGGGACCCAGTACTTC. This chain connects TRBV7-2 to TRBJ2-5; 7 nucleotides agree with TRBD2. From germline, CDR1 is SGHTA and CDR2 FQGNSA. J gave up 7 bases and V 4 bases, and 9 bases lay outside the gene matches. The CDR3 totals 14 residues.

On this clonotype itself: One end of the junction fails to match germline, which may point to a read error. The CDR3 loop is CASSQEPSKGNEQFF. CDR3 coding DNA: TGCGCCAGCAGCCAAGAACCCAGCAAAGGTAATGAGCAGTTCTTC. This chain uses TRBV7-3 with TRBJ2-1; D is unclear. This CDR3 spans 15 amino acids. Germline V lookup: CDR1 SGHTA, CDR2 FQGTGA.

This clonotype was counted many times. The junction departs from germline at one end; a sequencing error may be responsible. The gene calls are TRBV5-1 and TRBJ2-7; the D call may be TRBD1 or TRBD2 (5 bases each). The CDR3 covers 14 residues. Germline V CDR1 and CDR2: SGHRS, YFSETQ. CDR3 sequence reads: CASSLAGTSYEQYF. CDR3 coding DNA: TGTGCCAGCAGCTTAGCAGGGACCTCCTACGAGCAGTACTTC.

In its sample, this clonotype was seen once. The J gene is TRBJ2-2, the V gene TRBV20-1; D gene unclear. The CDR3 extends over 13 amino acids. Per the germline V gene, CDR1 is DFQATT and CDR2 is SNEGSKA (reference sequence). Trimming took off 1 base at V and 4 bases at J, with 7 bases between the two ends. CDR3 in DNA: TGCAGTGCTAGAGTGACTCGCACCGGGGAGCTGTTTTTT. Protein product: CSARVTRTGELFF.

This clonotype was recorded many times. This rearrangement joins TRBV11-3 to TRBJ2-5, with 11 bases lining up with TRBD2. This CDR3 region has 16 residues. CDR1 and CDR2 (germline): SGHNT, YENEEA. V gave up 4 bases and J gave up 2 bases; unmatched junction bases: 6. This CDR3 reads CASSSRLAGYQETQYF. CDR3 in DNA: TGTGCCAGCAGCTCTCGACTAGCGGGGTATCAAGAGACCCAGTACTTC.

This clonotype was counted only a few times. V gene TRBV27 combines with J gene TRBJ1-1; 10 bases line up with TRBD1. Germline-derived CDR1 and CDR2 are MNHEY and SMNVEV (reference sequence). V trimming: 6 bases; J trimming: 7 bases; junction bases outside the gene matches: 11. This CDR3 contains 15 residues. The CDR3 spells CASRTRDRGFLEAFF. In nucleotides, the CDR3 is TGTGCCAGCAGGACCAGGGACAGGGGTTTCCTTGAAGCTTTCTTT.

This clonotype occurred a few times. This chain joins TRBV19 and TRBJ2-1, with 8 bases fitting TRBD1. The CDR3 is 16 amino acids. Germline V lookup: CDR1 LNHDA, CDR2 SQIVND (reference sequence). Losses at the gene ends were 5 bases for V and 7 bases for J; bases not matched to a gene: 13. The CDR3 coding sequence is TGTGCCAGTAGTCCCAGAGGGACAGGAAGTTCTAATGAGCAGTTCTTC. It yields the protein CASSPRGTGSSNEQFF. Drawing the rest from reference TRBV19 and TRBJ2-1, the complete variable domain is DGGITQSPKYLFRKEGQNVTLSCEQNLNHDAMYWYRQDPGQGLRLIYYSQIVNDFQKGDIAEGYSVSREKKESFPLTVTSAQKNPTAFYLCASSPRGTGSSNEQFFGPGTRLTVL.

The chain employs TRBV5-1 and TRBJ2-2; D gene uncertain. The germline V and J ends were trimmed by 7 bases and 5 bases, with 9 bases remaining between them. This CDR3 spans 12 amino acids. Germline V gives CDR1 SGHRS, CDR2 YFSETQ. The CDR3: CASGWGTGELFF. The CDR3 nucleotides read TGCGCCAGCGGATGGGGTACCGGGGAGCTGTTTTTT.

This clonotype was detected ten times or more. Sequence at one end of the junction differs from germline and may be a read error. The V gene is TRBV20-1, the J gene TRBJ2-7, with TRBD1 identical over 8 bases. The CDR3 consists of 10 residues. Per germline, CDR1 DFQATT and CDR2 SNEGSKA (reference sequence). The CDR3 here is CSAGDRGQYF. The CDR3 bases are TGCAGTGCTGGAGACAGGGGGCAGTACTTC.

The chain carries TRBV7-2 and TRBJ2-7; TRBD1 aligns across 9 bases. Germline values: CDR1 SGHTA, CDR2 FQGNSA. The V and J ends lost 3 bases and 3 bases, in that order; junction bases with no gene match: 3. The CDR3 contains 14 residues. CDR3 DNA: TGTGCCAGCAGCTTTGACAGGGGGGGCTACGAGCAGTACTTC. The encoded protein is CASSFDRGGYEQYF.

This clonotype has a handful of counts. The chain couples TRBV7-3 to TRBJ2-1; D call uncertain. The CDR3 is 15 amino acids. From germline, CDR1 is SGHTA and CDR2 FQGTGA. With 2 bases removed from V and 8 bases from J, the gap between germline ends came to 16 bases. The CDR3 DNA reads as TGTGCCAGCAGCTTAGGGGAAAGGGTAGTCGATGAGCAGTTCTTC. Protein: CASSLGERVVDEQFF.

This clonotype was counted at least ten times. The chain combines TRBV5-8 with TRBJ1-1; D might be TRBD1 (6 bases). V lost 4 bases, J lost 1 base, and 14 bases lay in between. Germline lookup yields CDR1 SGHTS and CDR2 YDEGEE. The CDR3 has 15 residues. The CDR3 nucleotides are TGTGCCAGCAGCCCGGAGGGGGGTAAGAACACTGAAGCTTTCTTT. Its protein is CASSPEGGKNTEAFF.

The table lists this clonotype with a few counts. The gene calls are TRBV11-3 and TRBJ2-2; the D is unclear. The CDR3 consists of 14 residues. Germline values: CDR1 SGHNT, CDR2 YENEEA. V lost 4 bases, J lost 0 bases, and 6 bases lay in between. This CDR3 reads CASSYRANTGELFF. The CDR3, as DNA: TGTGCCAGCAGCTACCGCGCGAACACCGGGGAGCTGTTTTTT.

This clonotype appeared a few times. The chain has TRBV9 and TRBJ2-1, with no clear D. The CDR3 has 13 amino acids. CDR1 and CDR2 from the germline V gene are SGDLS and YYNGEE. The ends were cut back, 0 bases at V and 5 bases at J, with 6 bases in the middle. CDR3 nucleotide sequence: TGTGCCAGCAGCGTAGGGAAGGACAATGAGCAGTTCTTC. Translating it yields CASSVGKDNEQFF.

The chain has TRBV27 and TRBJ2-2; no reliable D call. The V gene's germline CDR1 is MNHEY and CDR2 SMNVEV (reference sequence). The CDR3 has 15 residues. The V gene lost 7 bases and the J gene lost 6 bases, with 18 bases spanning the gap. CDR3 sequence: CASTVRLGSPGELFF. The CDR3 coding sequence is TGTGCCAGCACCGTAAGGTTGGGCAGCCCCGGGGAGCTGTTTTTT.

This rearrangement joins TRBV6-5 to TRBJ1-3; D perhaps matches TRBD1 (5 bases). The CDR3 is 15 residues long. CDR1 and CDR2 from the germline V gene are MNHEY and SVGAGI. V dropped 0 bases and J dropped 4 bases, with 10 bases sitting between them. In DNA, the CDR3 is TGTGCCAGCAGTTACTCAAGGGGCACCGGAAACACCATATATTTT. Translating it yields CASSYSRGTGNTIYF.

The chain uses TRBV11-2 and TRBJ2-7, with 7 positions matching TRBD1. V trimming: 2 bases; J trimming: 3 bases; junction bases outside the gene matches: 7. Germline-derived CDR1 and CDR2 are SGHAT and FQNNGV. The CDR3 length is 15 residues. CDR3 in amino acids: CASSLLQGNHYEQYF. CDR3 sequence (DNA): TGTGCCAGCAGCTTATTACAGGGGAACCACTACGAGCAGTACTTC.

J is TRBJ2-5 and V is TRBV3-1; D is possibly TRBD2 (5 bases). This CDR3 has 13 residues. Germline V CDR1 and CDR2: LGHDT, YNNKEL (reference sequence). V was cut by 0 bases and J by 4 bases, with 6 bases left in between. DNA for the CDR3: TGTGCCAGCAGCCAAGAGGGAGTAGAGACCCAGTACTTC. Translated, it gives CASSQEGVETQYF.

This clonotype was seen more than once but under ten times. CDR3 coding DNA: TGCAGTGCTAGATGGCAGGGAGGTCTGAACACTGAAGCTTTCTTT. Residues: CSARWQGGLNTEAFF. This chain connects TRBV20-1 to TRBJ1-1; maybe TRBD1 (5 bases). The CDR3 consists of 15 residues. V lost 2 bases to trimming and J lost 0 bases, with 13 bases between them. CDR1 and CDR2 from the germline V gene are DFQATT and SNEGSKA (reference sequence).

This clonotype occurred a few times. The rearrangement joins TRBV6-1 to TRBJ2-1; D might be TRBD1 or TRBD2, each matching 5 bases. V shed 5 bases and J shed 5 bases, with 13 bases lying between them. This CDR3 comprises 14 residues. Germline assignment: CDR1 MNHNS and CDR2 SASEGT. The CDR3 loop is CASSRAWGNNEQFF. For the CDR3, the DNA is TGTGCCAGCAGTAGGGCATGGGGGAACAATGAGCAGTTCTTC.

The J gene is TRBJ1-5, the V gene TRBV19; no firm D call. The CDR3 runs to 13 residues. The V end was cut by 10 bases, the J end by 4 bases, with 14 bases between. Germline lookup yields CDR1 LNHDA and CDR2 SQIVND (reference sequence). CDR3 DNA: TGTGCCACCGCAGGTGGGTTTAATCAGCCCCAGCATTTT. Its protein is CATAGGFNQPQHF. Supplemented by reference TRBV19 and TRBJ1-5, the full variable domain reads DGGITQSPKYLFRKEGQNVTLSCEQNLNHDAMYWYRQDPGQGLRLIYYSQIVNDFQKGDIAEGYSVSREKKESFPLTVTSAQKNPTAFYLCATAGGFNQPQHFGDGTRLSIL.

The chain has TRBV30 and TRBJ1-4; unclear D gene. V dropped 3 bases and J dropped 0 bases, with 11 bases sitting between them. Germline V CDR1 and CDR2: GTSNPN, SVGIG (reference sequence). The CDR3 has 15 residues. In DNA form, the CDR3 reads TGTGCCTGGAGGGAAGGGTTGACAACTAATGAAAAACTGTTTTTT. Translating gives CAWREGLTTNEKLFF.

This clonotype showed up just a few times. This chain uses TRBV9 with TRBJ2-3, with TRBD2 matching over 9 bases. Unmatched junction bases numbered 2, after V lost 0 bases and J lost 0 bases. Germline V gene sequence: CDR1 SGDLS, CDR2 YYNGEE. The length of the CDR3 is 16 residues. DNA of the CDR3: TGTGCCAGCAGCGTAGCAACTAGCGGGAGCACAGATACGCAGTATTTT. Protein product: CASSVATSGSTDTQYF.